The following is a T cell receptor (beta chain) sequence with its context. Its specificity is unknown. Conversion of TCR transcripts into cDNA relied on 5'RACE template switching, which added a universal primer site and UMIs. TCRdb reprocessed the 5' RACE reads via MiXCR and lists one record per CDR3 protein. The sample records approximately 260,000 distinct CDR3 sequences, around 5.2% being singletons. This record comes from a study of T cells after yellow fever vaccination. Study-level findings and limits: Abundant bulk-population clonotypes could contaminate the FACS-sorted repertoires. A weaker secondary response peaked on day 5, the primary on day 15. Boosting was followed by the reappearance of most primary-vaccination clones (roughly 96% CD4, 70% to 90% CD8).

CDR1 and CDR2 (germline): DFQATT, SNEGSKA (reference sequence). V shed 7 bases and J 6 bases; nucleotides not matched to a gene: 6. There are 13 residues in the CDR3. The source is a man aged 18 to 29 who received the YFV17D yellow fever vaccine. The chain combines TRBV20-1 with TRBJ2-5; 12 positions match TRBD1. The sample in question was CD4+ T cells sorted from PBMCs, obtained on the day of the yellow fever booster vaccination. The CDR3 sequence: CSVRDRGPKTQYF. CDR3 bases: TGCAGTGTAAGGGACAGGGGGCCGAAGACCCAGTACTTC.